This T cell receptor (beta chain) stems from a study of OX40 agonist ivuxolimab in advanced cancers. Across the whole study: Patients were roughly 83% male with ages roughly 23 to 79, mean about 60.

V was pared by 6 bases and J by 3 bases, with 4 bases of the junction left unmatched. The CDR3 is made up of 14 amino acids. The germline V gene has CDR1 SEHNR and CDR2 FQNEAQ (reference sequence). TCRdb keeps only in-frame clones here, not all; method: immunoSEQ multiplex PCR. The sample includes 50,000 to 70,000 clones, around 78% of them seen just once. The material sequenced was CD4+ or CD8+ T cells sorted from blood, taken in a trial of the OX40 agonist ivuxolimab. The V and J genes are TRBV7-9 and TRBJ2-1, with 8 bases lining up with TRBD2. This TCR came from an adult with an advanced solid tumor such as melanoma, head and neck, liver or kidney cancer. The CDR3 sequence is CASSPGGVYNEQFF. The CDR3, as DNA: TGTGCCAGCAGTCCCGGGGGGGTCTACAATGAGCAGTTCTTC.